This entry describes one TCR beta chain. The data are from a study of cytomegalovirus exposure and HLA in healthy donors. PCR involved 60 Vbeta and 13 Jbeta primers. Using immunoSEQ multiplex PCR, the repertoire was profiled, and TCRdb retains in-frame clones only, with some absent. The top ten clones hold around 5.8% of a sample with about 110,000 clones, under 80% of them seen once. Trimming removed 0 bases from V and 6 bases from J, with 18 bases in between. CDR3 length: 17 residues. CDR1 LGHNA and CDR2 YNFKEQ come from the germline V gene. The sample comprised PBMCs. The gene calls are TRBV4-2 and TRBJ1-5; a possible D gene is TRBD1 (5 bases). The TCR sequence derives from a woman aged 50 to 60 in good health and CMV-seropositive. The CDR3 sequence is CASSQDLGQGRVQPQHF. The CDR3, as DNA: TGTGCCAGCAGCCAAGATCTGGGGCAGGGTAGGGTTCAGCCCCAGCATTTT.